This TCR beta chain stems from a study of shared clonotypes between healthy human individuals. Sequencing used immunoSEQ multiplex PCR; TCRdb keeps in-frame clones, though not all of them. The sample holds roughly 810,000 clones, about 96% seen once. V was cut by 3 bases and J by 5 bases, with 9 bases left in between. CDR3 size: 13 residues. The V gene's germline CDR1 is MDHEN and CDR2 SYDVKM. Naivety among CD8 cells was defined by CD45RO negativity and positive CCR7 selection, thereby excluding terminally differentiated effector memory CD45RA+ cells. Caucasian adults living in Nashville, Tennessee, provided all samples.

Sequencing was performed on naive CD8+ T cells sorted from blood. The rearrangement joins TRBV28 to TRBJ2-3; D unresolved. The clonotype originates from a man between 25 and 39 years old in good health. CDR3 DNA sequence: TGTGCCAGCAGTTTCTCGGGTTTAGATACGCAGTATTTT. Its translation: CASSFSGLDTQYF.